This entry features one T cell receptor beta chain sequence. This clone was seen only once. Its antigen is unknown. No base qualities exist here, and no much larger clone lies one base off it. According to the germline V gene, CDR1 reads MDHEN and CDR2 reads SYDVKM. From the cysteine through the phenylalanine, the CDR3 covers 17 amino acids. Of the read, only the CDR3 DNA is kept; its 51 bases are in frame from base 1. Here V drops 2 bases and J drops 3 bases, and the junction holds 9 bases not matched to any gene. TCRbeta CDR3 regions were amplified from genomic DNA using the immunoSEQ Assay, a bias-controlled multiplex PCR. The study's processing was this. Nucleated cell counts per sample were estimated from amplification of reference gene primers within the assay. To quantify the absolute abundance of each unique TCRbeta CDR3 rearrangement, sequence reads were collapsed and filtered. For each sample, productive Simpson clonality was calculated as the square root of Simpson's diversity index across productive rearrangements. TCRdb took this table from immuneACCESS and kept in-frame rearrangements with V and J called. Such tables lack part of the clones; where checked against another copy, unresolved V genes explain under half of the gap, and the rest is unexplained. V and J calls and clone size are as listed in that table; D and trimming were resolved from the DNA. Here the sample has roughly 14,000 clones; about 80% occur a single time. Roughly 25% of the sample belongs to the ten largest clones.

This record belongs to a study of blood T cell repertoires in COVID-19 (dated by TCRdb to about 2020). For the wider study: The collaborator samples originated in the United States, Italy and Spain and spanned the acute and convalescent phases of COVID-19. The material from the prospective study consisted of cDNA or gDNA derived from T cells, B-cell-depleted T cells, or PBMCs. The dataset comprised deeply sampled blood TCRbeta repertoires from subjects exposed to, actively infected with, or recovered from COVID-19. The repertoires were made available in a free public database intended to serve as a resource for research on the immune response to SARS-CoV-2. Samples were obtained from the ongoing ImmuneRACE study (first 160 participants) and from over a thousand subjects provided by 6 global collaborators. Nearly every sample came with metadata listing a de-identified subject ID, COVID-19 status, age in years and sex. Where HLA class I and class II types were available, the types were taken from metadata supplied by the sample provider, not from assay-based typing. Beyond this particular receptor, the publication reports: The quantity of clinical and demographic metadata differed by source and by participant and was supplied without curation.

Whole blood was collected in K2EDTA tubes by collaborating institutions according to the institutions' own protocols. Collaborator samples were shipped for TCRbeta analysis as frozen whole blood, isolated PBMCs, or DNA extracted from either sample type. The chain couples TRBV28 to TRBJ1-1; 10 bases in the junction line up with TRBD1. The sequence came from a man between 35 and 55 years old with active or convalescent COVID-19. The sample comprised peripheral blood. The CDR3 protein: CASSLDRGRVLDTEAFF. The nucleotide sequence reads as follows: TGTGCCAGCAGTTTAGACAGGGGGCGAGTATTAGACACTGAAGCTTTCTTT. Joined to the reference TRBV28 and TRBJ1-1 proteins, this CDR3 gives the full variable domain: DVKVTQSSRYLVKRTGEKVFLECVQDMDHENMFWYRQDPGLGLRLIYFSYDVKMKEKGDIPEGYSVSREKKERFSLILESASTNQTSMYLCASSLDRGRVLDTEAFFGQGTRLTVV.